What follows are 10 T cell receptor beta chains derived from one specimen sequenced in a study of T cells in localized non-small cell lung cancer. The repertoire was sequenced with immunoSEQ multiplex PCR; TCRdb's copy has only in-frame clones and lacks some. The table has 45,000 or so clones, around 86% seen once. Sequences were derived from peripheral blood mononuclear cells, sampled before any cancer treatment. The receptors here all came from a man between 40 and 70 years old with stage III lung adenocarcinoma.

The DNA for the CDR3 is TGTGCCAGCAGCTTCTCTTGGGGGGGTTACAATGAGCAGTTCTTC. The encoded protein is CASSFSWGGYNEQFF. The gene calls are TRBV9 and TRBJ2-1; 7 nucleotides align to TRBD2. V was pared by 4 bases and J by 4 bases, with 8 bases of the junction left unmatched. The CDR3 is 15 residues long. Germline V CDR1 and CDR2: SGDLS, YYNGEE.

V is TRBV5-4 and J is TRBJ2-3; D ambiguous. The length of the CDR3 is 13 residues. Trimming took 3 bases from V and 1 from J, leaving 6 bases between them. Germline-derived CDR1 and CDR2 are SGHNT and YYREEE (reference sequence). For the CDR3, the DNA is TGTGCCAGCAGCTCCGCGGGCACAGATACGCAGTATTTT. This codes for CASSSAGTDTQYF.

The chain links TRBV5-1 to TRBJ2-3; the match to TRBD2 covers 14 bases. The germline gives CDR1 SGHRS, CDR2 YFSETQ. After removal of 0 bases from V and 0 bases from J, the junction contained 6 bases not matched to a gene. CDR3 length: 19 residues. The CDR3 sequence: CASSLGTSGGSYSTDTQYF. CDR3 nucleotides: TGCGCCAGCAGCTTGGGGACTAGCGGGGGGTCCTATAGCACAGATACGCAGTATTTT. Full variable domain (rest looked up from reference TRBV5-1 and TRBJ2-3): KAGVTQTPRYLIKTRGQQVTLSCSPISGHRSVSWYQQTPGQGLQFLFEYFSETQRNKGNFPGRFSGRQFSNSRSEMNVSTLELGDSALYLCASSLGTSGGSYSTDTQYFGPGTRLTVL.

V and J are TRBV4-1 and TRBJ2-7; the D gene is possibly TRBD2 (6 bases). CDR1 is MGHRA and CDR2 is YSYEKL in the germline V gene. This CDR3 spans 15 amino acids. V was cut by 1 base and J by 2 bases, with 12 bases left in between. CDR3 region: CASSQGAGPTYEQYF. CDR3 coding DNA: TGCGCCAGCAGCCAAGGGGCGGGGCCGACCTACGAGCAGTACTTC.

The chain couples TRBV10-3 to TRBJ2-1; 9 bases are a match to TRBD2. This CDR3 has 13 amino acids. J lost 7 bases, V lost 8 bases, and 6 bases had no gene match. The germline gives CDR1 ENHRY, CDR2 SYGVKD. The CDR3 DNA reads TGTGCCATCCGGGGACTAGCTAGGAATGAGCAGTTCTTC. Its translation: CAIRGLARNEQFF.

The CDR3 DNA sequence: TGTGCCAGCAGCTTGTTACCCTGGGACAGGGACTACAATGAGCAGTTCTTC. Its translation is CASSLLPWDRDYNEQFF. V is TRBV5-8 and J is TRBJ2-1; 9 nucleotides align to TRBD1. Germline V gene data show CDR1 as SGHTS and CDR2 as YDEGEE. This CDR3 is 17 amino acids long. The ends lost 1 base at V and 3 bases at J; junction bases unmatched: 8.

V and J are TRBV19 and TRBJ1-5; no clear D. V gave up 5 bases and J gave up 4 bases, with 18 bases separating them. The CDR3 covers 16 residues. Germline V lookup: CDR1 LNHDA, CDR2 SQIVND (reference sequence). In DNA, the CDR3 is TGTGCCAGTAGTCTCAACATGGGGAGAGGGAATCAGCCCCAGCATTTT. Protein product: CASSLNMGRGNQPQHF.

This clone showed up just a few times. The chain couples TRBV2 to TRBJ2-3; no firm D call. Trimming removed 7 bases from V and 0 bases from J, with 11 bases in between. CDR3 size: 14 residues. Germline CDR1 and CDR2: SNHLY and FYNNEI. The CDR3 here is CASKTLGSTDTQYF. The CDR3 bases are TGTGCCAGCAAGACCCTCGGCAGCACAGATACGCAGTATTTT.

The genes are TRBV18 and TRBJ2-5; TRBD2 is a possible D gene (6 bases). V dropped 3 bases and J dropped 5 bases, with 28 bases sitting between them. This CDR3 comprises 19 residues. Germline V gene data show CDR1 as KGHSH and CDR2 as LQKENI. The DNA for the CDR3 is TGTGCCAGCTCACCCACCCACAAAGGCTTCGGAACGGAGGGGGAGACCCAGTACTTC. Translation gives CASSPTHKGFGTEGETQYF.

The chain carries TRBV5-1 and TRBJ2-3; 9 bases map to TRBD2. The junction had 6 bases not matched to a gene; V was cut back by 2 bases and J by 8 bases. CDR1 and CDR2 (germline): SGHRS, YFSETQ. This CDR3 has 14 amino acids. CDR3 bases: TGCGCCAGCAGCTTAGATGCGGGGGGGCGTACGCAGTATTTT. Amino acid sequence: CASSLDAGGRTQYF. The full variable domain, its missing parts supplied by reference TRBV5-1 and TRBJ2-3, is KAGVTQTPRYLIKTRGQQVTLSCSPISGHRSVSWYQQTPGQGLQFLFEYFSETQRNKGNFPGRFSGRQFSNSRSEMNVSTLELGDSALYLCASSLDAGGRTQYFGPGTRLTVL.